Sequencing of this TCR beta chain was carried out in a study of T cells in Graves' hyperthyroidism and ophthalmopathy. From RNA transcripts, TCR beta CDR3 regions were amplified. TCR CDR3 regions were first amplified by RT-PCR with HTBI primers. TCRdb reprocessed the multiplex PCR reads via MiXCR and lists one record per CDR3 protein. The repertoire holds 600,000 to 850,000 distinct CDR3 sequences, with around 20% as singletons. Each diagnosis drew on symptoms, thyroxine, TRAb, thyroid ultrasound and orbital computed tomography findings. The receptor's source is a woman in her forties or fifties with Graves' hyperthyroidism that later progressed to Graves' ophthalmopathy. The sequencing input was blood.

CDR3 nucleotide sequence: TGTGCCAGCGTCCCTTCCGTGATACTTTCTAACTATGGCTACACCTTC. It codes for CASVPSVILSNYGYTF. This chain connects TRBV7-8 to TRBJ1-2; D not certain. Germline V gives CDR1 SGHVS, CDR2 FQNEAQ. This CDR3 is built from 16 residues. V was clipped by 8 bases and J by 0 bases, with 19 bases between them.